This T cell receptor beta chain appears in the sequencing data of a study of cytomegalovirus exposure and HLA in healthy donors. Study overall: As released early, the data held approximately 80 million unique TCRs from HLA-typed donors.

J lost 0 bases, V lost 7 bases, and 3 bases had no gene match. Germline loops: CDR1 SNHLY, CDR2 FYNNEI. This CDR3 has 14 amino acids. As for this clone: Antigen unknown.

PCR was performed using 60 Vbeta and 13 Jbeta primers. Clones were sequenced by immunoSEQ multiplex PCR, and TCRdb holds only the in-frame ones, with some missing. The sample lists 200,000 to 250,000 clones, 85% to 90% occurring once. Study-wide points: Apparent HLA restriction characterized most CMV-associated TCR beta chains in a later analysis. Later analysis associated a missense DCLRE1C variant with TCR beta V- and J-gene trimming. Cytomegalovirus-associated TCR beta chains were listed, numbering roughly 150.

This chain links TRBV2 with TRBJ1-1, with TRBD1 matching over 9 bases. Source material: PBMCs. This clonotype was sampled from a woman aged 18-29 years in good health and CMV-seronegative. CDR3 sequence reads: CASKGQGMNTEAFF. CDR3 nucleotide sequence: TGTGCCAGCAAAGGACAGGGGATGAACACTGAAGCTTTCTTT.